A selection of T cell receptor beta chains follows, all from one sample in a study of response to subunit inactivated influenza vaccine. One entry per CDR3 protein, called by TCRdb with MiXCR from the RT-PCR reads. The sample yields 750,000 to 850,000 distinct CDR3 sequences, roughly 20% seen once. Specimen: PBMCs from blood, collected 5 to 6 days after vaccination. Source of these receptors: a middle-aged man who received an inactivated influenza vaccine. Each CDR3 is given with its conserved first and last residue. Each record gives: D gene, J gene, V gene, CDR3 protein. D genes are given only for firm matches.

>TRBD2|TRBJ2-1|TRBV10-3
CAISETPAGGPRNEQFF
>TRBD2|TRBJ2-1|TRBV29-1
CSAGTSYNEQFF
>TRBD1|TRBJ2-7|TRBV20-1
CSATGTGAREQYF
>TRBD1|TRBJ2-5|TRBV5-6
CASSLRQGSGETQYF
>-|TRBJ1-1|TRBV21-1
CATRQGKAFF
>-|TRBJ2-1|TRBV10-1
CASSESKKYNEQFF
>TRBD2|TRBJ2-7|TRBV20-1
CSALDGTSGYEQYF
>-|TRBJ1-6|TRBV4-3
CASSRRGQGDSPLHF
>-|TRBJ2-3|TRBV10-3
CAISGHLEGPRGTDTQYF
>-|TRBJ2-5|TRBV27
CASGPFQETQYF
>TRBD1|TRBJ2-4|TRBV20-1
CSAGTGQNIQYF
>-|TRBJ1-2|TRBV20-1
CSVAGAGNYGYTF
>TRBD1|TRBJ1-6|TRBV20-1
CSARGTGTGDSPLHF
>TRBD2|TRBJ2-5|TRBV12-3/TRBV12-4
CASLGRGTQYF
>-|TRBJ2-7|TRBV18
CASSPEMRGSSYEQYF
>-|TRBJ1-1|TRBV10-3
CATRPAGENTEAFF
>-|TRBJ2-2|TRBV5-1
CASSRGDPTGELFF
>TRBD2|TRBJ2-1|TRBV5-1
CASSLALAAGDEQFF
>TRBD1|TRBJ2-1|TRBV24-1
CATSGGDRAVYNEQFF
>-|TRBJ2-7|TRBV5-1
CASSLKADRSYEQYF
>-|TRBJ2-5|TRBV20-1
CSATRTGETQYF
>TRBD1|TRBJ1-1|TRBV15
CATSRETGGTEAFF
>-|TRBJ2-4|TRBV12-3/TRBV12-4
CASSLGGGQYIQYF
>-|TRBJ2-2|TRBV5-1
CASHDANTGELFF
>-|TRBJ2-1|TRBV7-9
CASSDHSFGEQFF
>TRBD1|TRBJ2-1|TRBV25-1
CASSEGTGAHEQFF
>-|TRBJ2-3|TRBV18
CASSGVGEAYPTDTQYF
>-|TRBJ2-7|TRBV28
CASRPGSNSYEQYF
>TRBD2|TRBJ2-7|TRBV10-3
CAISPGLAVNYEQYF
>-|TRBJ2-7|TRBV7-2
CASSHRDIYEQYF
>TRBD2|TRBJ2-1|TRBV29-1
CSVMIAGANEQFF
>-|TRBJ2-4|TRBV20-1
CSASHPSNIQYF
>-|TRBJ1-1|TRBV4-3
CASSQEFRFGGWGEAFF
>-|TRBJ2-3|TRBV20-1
CSASRRKLTDTQYF
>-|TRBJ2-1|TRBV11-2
CASRPLRDRAYNEQFF
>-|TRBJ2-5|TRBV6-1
CASRREAWETQYF
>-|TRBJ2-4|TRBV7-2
CASSLSTGIAIQYF
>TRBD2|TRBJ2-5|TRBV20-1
CSERGTSKETQYF
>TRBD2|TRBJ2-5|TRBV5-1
CASSHSGIKETQYF
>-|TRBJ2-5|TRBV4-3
CASSKFMGSSETQYF
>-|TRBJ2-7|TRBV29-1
CSVPGPSDYEQYF
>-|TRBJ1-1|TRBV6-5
CASRAPGFVAFF
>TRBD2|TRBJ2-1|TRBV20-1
CSARVAGGIYNEQFF
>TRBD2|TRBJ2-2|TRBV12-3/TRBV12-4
CASTGLAGGHRELFF
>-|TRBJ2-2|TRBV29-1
CSVARPNTGELFF
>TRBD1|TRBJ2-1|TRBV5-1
CASSLNQGAVSAGEQFF
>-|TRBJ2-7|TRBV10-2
CASGDGFYEQYF
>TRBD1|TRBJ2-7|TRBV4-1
CASSHRDSSSYEQYF